The present T cell receptor beta chain was sequenced within a study of blood T cell repertoires in COVID-19 (dated by TCRdb to the early 2020s). Background for the entire study: Samples from collaborators originated in the United States, Italy and Spain and spanned both the acute and convalescent phases of COVID-19. The material from the prospective study consisted of cDNA or gDNA derived from T cells, B-cell-depleted T cells, or PBMCs. Deeply sampled blood TCRbeta repertoires from subjects exposed to, actively infected with, or recovered from COVID-19 were included in the dataset. The repertoires were released in a freely available public database meant as a resource for research on the immune response to SARS-CoV-2. The samples were drawn from the first 160 participants of the ongoing ImmuneRACE study and from 950 to 1,500 subjects provided by 6 global collaborators. Nearly every sample came with metadata listing a de-identified subject ID, COVID-19 status, age in years and sex. HLA class I and class II types, where available, came from metadata supplied by the sample provider rather than from assay-based typing.

Participants in the prospective study were enrolled through a virtual design, were aged about 18 to 100 years, and lived in approximately 25 United States geographic areas. Cohort assignment in the prospective study relied on participant-reported clinical history from a screening survey and a study questionnaire. Recovered participants in ImmuneRACE Cohort 3 were defined by two consecutive negative NP/OP PCR tests, clearance by a healthcare professional, or resolution of symptoms. Each participant in the prospective study had whole blood, serum and a nasopharyngeal or oropharyngeal swab collected by mobile phlebotomists. Over a roughly 2-month period, participants in the prospective study had the option of providing additional blood draws and questionnaires. Prospective study blood samples were shipped either frozen or at room temperature before DNA extraction. The CDR3 starts with the cysteine, ends with the phenylalanine, and has 12 residues. Of the read, only the CDR3 DNA is kept; its 36 bases are in frame from base 1.

The immunoSEQ Assay, a bias-controlled multiplex PCR, was used to amplify TCRbeta CDR3 regions from genomic DNA. Regarding the original processing steps: Nucleated cell counts per sample were estimated from amplification of reference gene primers within the assay. To quantify the absolute abundance of each unique TCRbeta CDR3 rearrangement, sequence reads were collapsed and filtered. For each sample, productive Simpson clonality was calculated by taking the square root of Simpson's diversity index across productive rearrangements. Imported from immuneACCESS, the table was reduced by TCRdb to in-frame sequences with V and J called. These copies leave out some clones; in studies compared against another copy, an unresolved V gene accounts for under half, and the cause of the remainder is not known. Clonal size and the V and J genes are those of that table, whereas D and trimming came from the DNA. This sample holds about 250,000 clones; about nine tenths were observed only once. The ten largest account for about a sixth of the sample.

As for this clone: The specificity of this receptor is unknown. No quality values exist for individual bases; no much larger clone is one base distant.

The investigation overall reported the following: Clinical and demographic metadata were provided uncurated, with the amount varying by source and participant.

The rearrangement combines TRBV21-1 with TRBJ1-3. TRBV21-1 is assigned pseudogene status. Sequencing was performed on PBMCs or T cells enriched from blood (not recorded which). The TCR comes from a man between 18 and 35 years old who had recovered from COVID-19. The DNA sequence follows: TGTGCCATCGGGTGTTCTGGAAACACCATATATTTT. Its product reads: CAIGCSGNTIYF.